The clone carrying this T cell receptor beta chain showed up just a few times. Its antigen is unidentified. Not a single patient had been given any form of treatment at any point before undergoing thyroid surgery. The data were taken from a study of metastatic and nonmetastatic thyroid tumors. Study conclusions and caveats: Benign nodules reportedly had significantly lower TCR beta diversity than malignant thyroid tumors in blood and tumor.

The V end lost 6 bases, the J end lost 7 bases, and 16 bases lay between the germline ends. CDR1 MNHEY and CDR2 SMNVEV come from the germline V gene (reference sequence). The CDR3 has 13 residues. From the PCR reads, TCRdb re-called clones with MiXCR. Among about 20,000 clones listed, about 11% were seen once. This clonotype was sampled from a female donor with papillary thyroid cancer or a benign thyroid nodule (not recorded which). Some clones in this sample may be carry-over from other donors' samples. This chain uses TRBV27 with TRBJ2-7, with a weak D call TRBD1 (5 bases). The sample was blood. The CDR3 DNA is TGTGCCAGCAGCCAACCAAGGGGATTTGAGCAGTACTTC. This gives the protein CASSQPRGFEQYF.